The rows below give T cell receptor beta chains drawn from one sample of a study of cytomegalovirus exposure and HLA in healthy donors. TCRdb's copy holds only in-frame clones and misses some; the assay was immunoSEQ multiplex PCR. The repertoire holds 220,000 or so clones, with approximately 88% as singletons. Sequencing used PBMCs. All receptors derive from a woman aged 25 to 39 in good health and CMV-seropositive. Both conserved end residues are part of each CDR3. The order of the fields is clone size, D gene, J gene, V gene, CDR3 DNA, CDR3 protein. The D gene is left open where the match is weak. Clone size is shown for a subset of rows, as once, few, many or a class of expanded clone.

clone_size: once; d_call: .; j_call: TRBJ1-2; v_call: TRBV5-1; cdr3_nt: TGCGCCAGCAGCCCTAAGTTCAGCGCTGGGAACTATGGCTACACCTTC; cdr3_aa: CASSPKFSAGNYGYTF
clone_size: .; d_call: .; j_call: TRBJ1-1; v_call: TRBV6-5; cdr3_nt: TGTGCCAGCAGTTACGGCTCGACGGATGCTTTCTTT; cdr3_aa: CASSYGSTDAFF
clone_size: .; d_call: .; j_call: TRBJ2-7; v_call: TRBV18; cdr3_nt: TGTGCCAGCTCACCATTAGTAGACTACGAGCAGTACTTC; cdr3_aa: CASSPLVDYEQYF
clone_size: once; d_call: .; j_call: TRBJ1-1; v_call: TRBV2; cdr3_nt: TGTGCCAGCAGGGGGGACTCCCTGATGGAAATGAACACTGAAGCTTTCTTT; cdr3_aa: CASRGDSLMEMNTEAFF
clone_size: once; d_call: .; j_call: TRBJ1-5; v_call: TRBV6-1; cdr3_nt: TGTGCCAGCAGCGCGCAGGGCAGGGACCGACAGCCCCAGCATTTT; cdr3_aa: CASSAQGRDRQPQHF
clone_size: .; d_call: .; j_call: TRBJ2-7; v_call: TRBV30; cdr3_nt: TGTGCCTGGAGTGTGGACGGGGCTATAAGCGAGCAGTACTTC; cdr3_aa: CAWSVDGAISEQYF
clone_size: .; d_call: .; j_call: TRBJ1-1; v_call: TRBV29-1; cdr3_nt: TGCAGCGTGTACAAGGACAGCAGAATGAACACTGAAGCTTTCTTT; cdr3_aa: CSVYKDSRMNTEAFF
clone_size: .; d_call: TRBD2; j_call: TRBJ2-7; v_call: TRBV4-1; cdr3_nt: TGCGCCAGCAGCCAAGGGCTCTTAGCGGGGGGATCCTACGAGCAGTACTTC; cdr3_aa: CASSQGLLAGGSYEQYF
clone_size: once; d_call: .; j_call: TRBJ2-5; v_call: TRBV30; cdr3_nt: TGTGCCTGGAGTCTCACCCGCAAAGAGACCCAGTACTTC; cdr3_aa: CAWSLTRKETQYF
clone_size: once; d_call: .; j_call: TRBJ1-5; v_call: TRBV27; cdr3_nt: TGTGCCAGCAGTTCCGGTCGGGTTCAGCCCCAGCATTTT; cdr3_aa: CASSSGRVQPQHF
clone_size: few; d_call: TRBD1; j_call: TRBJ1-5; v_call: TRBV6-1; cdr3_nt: TGTGCCAGCGGCCAGACAGGGGGCGCCGGTCAAAGTCATTTT; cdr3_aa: CASGQTGGAGQSHF
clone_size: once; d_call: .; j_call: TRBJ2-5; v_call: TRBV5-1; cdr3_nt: TGCGCCAGCAGCCAAGATCCCGGGCTAGCTCGGACCCAGTACTTC; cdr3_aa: CASSQDPGLARTQYF
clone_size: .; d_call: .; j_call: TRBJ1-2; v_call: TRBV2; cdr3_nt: TGTGCCAGCAGTGAAGTAGGGCAGAGGTCGGGCTACACCTTC; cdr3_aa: CASSEVGQRSGYTF
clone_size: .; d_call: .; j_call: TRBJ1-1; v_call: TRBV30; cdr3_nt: TGTGCCTGCCCCCAGACGAACACTGAAGCTTTCTTT; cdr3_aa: CACPQTNTEAFF
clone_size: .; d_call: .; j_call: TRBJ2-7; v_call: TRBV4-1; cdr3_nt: TGCGCCAGCAGCCAAGTGGGGCCCCGGACATCCTCTCGCGAGCAGTACTTC; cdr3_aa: CASSQVGPRTSSREQYF
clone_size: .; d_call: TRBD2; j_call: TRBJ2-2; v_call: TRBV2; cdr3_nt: TGTGCCAGCAGTGGAGCGGGAGGGCCTCCCGGGGAGCTGTTTTTT; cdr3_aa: CASSGAGGPPGELFF
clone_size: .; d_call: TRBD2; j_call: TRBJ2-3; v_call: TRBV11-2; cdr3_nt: TGTGCCAGCAGCTTAGATGCTCAACTAGCGGGAATGACAGATACGCAGTATTTT; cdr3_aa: CASSLDAQLAGMTDTQYF
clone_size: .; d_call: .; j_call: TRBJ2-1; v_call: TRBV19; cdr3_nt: TGTGCCAGTAGGTCGGGTACGCGGTACAATGAGCAGTTCTTC; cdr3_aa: CASRSGTRYNEQFF
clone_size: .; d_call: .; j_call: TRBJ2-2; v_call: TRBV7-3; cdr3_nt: TGTGCCAGCAGCTTAAACAGGGCAAACACCGGGGAGCTGTTTTTT; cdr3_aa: CASSLNRANTGELFF
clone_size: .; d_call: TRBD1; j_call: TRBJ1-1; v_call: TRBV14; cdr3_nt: TGTGCCAGCAGCTGGACAGGGGGCACTGAAGCTTTCTTT; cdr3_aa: CASSWTGGTEAFF
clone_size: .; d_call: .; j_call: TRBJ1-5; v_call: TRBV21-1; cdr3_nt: TGTGCCAGAGTTTCCCGGGACAGATATCAGCCCCAGCATTTT; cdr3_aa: CARVSRDRYQPQHF
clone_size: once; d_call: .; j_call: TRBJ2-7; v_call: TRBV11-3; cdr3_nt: TGTGCCAGCAGCTTAAACGGAGACGACTACGAGCAGTACTTC; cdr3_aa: CASSLNGDDYEQYF
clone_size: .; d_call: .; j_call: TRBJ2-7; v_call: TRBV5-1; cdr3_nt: TGCGCCAGCAGCTTGGACAGGGACGGGGAGCAGTACTTC; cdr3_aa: CASSLDRDGEQYF
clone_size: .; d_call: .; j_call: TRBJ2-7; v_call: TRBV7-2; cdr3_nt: TGTGCCAGCAGCTTCATTCGGGGGCCCTACGAGCAGTACTTC; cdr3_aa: CASSFIRGPYEQYF
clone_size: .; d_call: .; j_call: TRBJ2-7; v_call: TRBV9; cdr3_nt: TGTGCCAGCAGCGTAGCTACCGGGCGGACTGTCGAGCAGTACTTC; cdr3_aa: CASSVATGRTVEQYF
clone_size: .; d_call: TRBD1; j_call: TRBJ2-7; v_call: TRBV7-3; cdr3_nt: TGTGCCAGCAGCCCAACAGGGGGGCCGACCGGCCTACAGTACTTC; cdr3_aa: CASSPTGGPTGLQYF
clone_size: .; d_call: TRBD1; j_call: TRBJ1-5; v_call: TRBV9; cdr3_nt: TGTGCCAGCAGCGTAGGGACAGGCGGAAATCAGCCCCAGCATTTT; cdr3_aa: CASSVGTGGNQPQHF
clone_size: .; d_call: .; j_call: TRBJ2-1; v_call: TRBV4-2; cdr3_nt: TGTGCCAGCAGCCAAGTTGGCGGAGGAGTGGGTGAGCAGTTCTTC; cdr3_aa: CASSQVGGGVGEQFF
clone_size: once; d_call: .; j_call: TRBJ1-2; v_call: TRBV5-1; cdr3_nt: TGCGCCAGCAGGCAGGGCAGATACTATGGCTACACCTTC; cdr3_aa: CASRQGRYYGYTF
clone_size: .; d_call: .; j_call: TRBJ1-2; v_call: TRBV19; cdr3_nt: TGTGCCAGTAGTTTAGGACGGATCGCCGCCTTC; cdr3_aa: CASSLGRIAAF
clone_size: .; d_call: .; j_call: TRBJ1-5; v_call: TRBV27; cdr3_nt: TGTGCCAGCAACCCAGCAGGAAAGGGGAATCAGCCCCAGCATTTT; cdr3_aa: CASNPAGKGNQPQHF
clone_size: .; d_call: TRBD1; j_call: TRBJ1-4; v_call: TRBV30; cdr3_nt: TGTGCCTGGAGTACGGACAGGGAGAATTATGAAAAACTGTTTTTT; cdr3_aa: CAWSTDRENYEKLFF
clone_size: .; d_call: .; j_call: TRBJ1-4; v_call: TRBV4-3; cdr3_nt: TGCGCCAGCAGCCAAACTGCAACTAATGAAAAACTGTTTTTT; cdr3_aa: CASSQTATNEKLFF
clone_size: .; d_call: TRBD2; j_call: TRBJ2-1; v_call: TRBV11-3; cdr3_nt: TGTGCCAGCAGTTTAGCGGGAACCTACAATGAGCAGTTCTTC; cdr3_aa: CASSLAGTYNEQFF
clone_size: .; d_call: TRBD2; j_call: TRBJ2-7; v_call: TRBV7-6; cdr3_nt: TGTGCCAGCAGCCCCAGGGGGACTAGCAGACCTGTCGAGCAGTACTTC; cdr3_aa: CASSPRGTSRPVEQYF
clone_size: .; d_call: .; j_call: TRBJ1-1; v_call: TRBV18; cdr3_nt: TGTGCCAGCTCACCTTCGGACAACACTGAAGCTTTCTTT; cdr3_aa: CASSPSDNTEAFF
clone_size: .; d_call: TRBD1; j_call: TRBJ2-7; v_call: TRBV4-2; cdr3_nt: TGTGCCAGCAGTCCTGGACAGGGAATCTACGAGCAGTACTTC; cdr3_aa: CASSPGQGIYEQYF
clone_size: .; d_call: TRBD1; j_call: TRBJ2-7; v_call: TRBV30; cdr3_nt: TGTGCCTGGCAACCCACCGGGACAGGGTTCTACGAGCAGTACTTC; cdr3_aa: CAWQPTGTGFYEQYF
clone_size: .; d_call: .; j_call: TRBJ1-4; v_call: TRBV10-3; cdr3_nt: TGTGCCATCAGCGCACAGGGTCGGGGTAATGAAAAACTGTTTTTT; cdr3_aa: CAISAQGRGNEKLFF
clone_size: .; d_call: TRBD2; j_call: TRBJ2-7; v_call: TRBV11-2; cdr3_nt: TGTGCCAGCAGGGGAGGGGCTTCCTACGAGCAGTACTTC; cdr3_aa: CASRGGASYEQYF